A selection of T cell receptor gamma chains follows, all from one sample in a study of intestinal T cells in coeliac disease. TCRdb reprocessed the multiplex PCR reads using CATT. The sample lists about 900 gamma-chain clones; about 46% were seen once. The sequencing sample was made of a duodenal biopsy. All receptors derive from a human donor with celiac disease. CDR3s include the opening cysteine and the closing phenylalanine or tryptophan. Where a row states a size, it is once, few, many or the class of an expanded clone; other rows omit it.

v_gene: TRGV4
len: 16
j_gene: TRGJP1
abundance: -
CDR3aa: CATWDGLGTTGWFKIF
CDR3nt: TGTGCCACCTGGGATGGTTTGGGAACCACTGGTTGGTTCAAGATATTT

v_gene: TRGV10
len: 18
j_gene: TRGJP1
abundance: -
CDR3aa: CAAWIIPRLCRHGWFKIF
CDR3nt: TGTGCTGCGTGGATTATACCTAGGCTTTGTCGCCATGGTTGGTTCAAGATATTT

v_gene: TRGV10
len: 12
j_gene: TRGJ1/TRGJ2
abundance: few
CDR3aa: CAAWGRIIKKLF
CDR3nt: TGTGCTGCGTGGGGGAGGATTATAAAAAAACTCTTT

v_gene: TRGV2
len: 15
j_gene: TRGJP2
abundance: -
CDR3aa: CATWDGIVSDWIKTF
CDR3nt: TGTGCCACCTGGGACGGAATAGTAAGTGATTGGATCAAGACGTTT

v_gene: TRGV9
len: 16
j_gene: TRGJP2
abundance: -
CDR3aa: CALWEVAWSSDWIKTF
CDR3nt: TGTGCCTTGTGGGAGGTTGCATGGAGTAGTGATTGGATCAAGACGTTT

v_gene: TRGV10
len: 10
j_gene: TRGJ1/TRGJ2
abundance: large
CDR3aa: CAAWDIKKLF
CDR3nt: TGTGCTGCGTGGGACATTAAGAAACTCTTT

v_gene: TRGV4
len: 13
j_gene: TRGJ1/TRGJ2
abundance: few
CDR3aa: CAPGMGPYAKKLF
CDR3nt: TGTGCACCTGGGATGGGCCCATATGCTAAGAAACTCTTT

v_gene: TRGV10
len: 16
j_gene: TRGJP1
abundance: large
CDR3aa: CAAWDYPDTTGWFKIF
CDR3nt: TGTGCTGCGTGGGATTACCCGGATACCACTGGTTGGTTCAAGATATTT

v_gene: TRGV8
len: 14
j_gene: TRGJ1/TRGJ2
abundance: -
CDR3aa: CATWIGLGYYKKLF
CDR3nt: TGTGCCACTTGGATTGGTTTGGGTTATTATAAGAAACTCTTT

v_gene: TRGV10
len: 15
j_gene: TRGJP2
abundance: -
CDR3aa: CAAWVKPSVIWIKTF
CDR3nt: TGTGCTGCGTGGGTAAAACCCTCGGTGATTTGGATCAAGACGTTT

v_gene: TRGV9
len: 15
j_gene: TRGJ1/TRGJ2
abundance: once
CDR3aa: CALWEADELLISKLF
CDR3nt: TGTGCCTTGTGGGAGGCCGATGAATTATTAATAAGTAAACTCTTT

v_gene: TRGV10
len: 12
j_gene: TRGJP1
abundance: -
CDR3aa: CAAWDLVGFKIF
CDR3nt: TGTGCTGCGTGGGATCTGGTTGGGTTCAAGATATTT

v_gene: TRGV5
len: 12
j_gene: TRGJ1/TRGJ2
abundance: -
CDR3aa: CATWDRRPRKLF
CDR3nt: TGTGCCACCTGGGACCGTCGTCCGCGTAAACTCTTT

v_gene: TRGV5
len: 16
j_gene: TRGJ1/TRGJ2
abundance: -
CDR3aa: CATWDSTPPHYYKKLF
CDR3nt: TGTGCCACCTGGGACAGTACTCCCCCCCATTATTATAAGAAACTCTTT

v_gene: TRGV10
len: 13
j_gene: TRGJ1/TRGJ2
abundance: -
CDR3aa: CAAWDLEYYKKLF
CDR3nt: TGTGCTGCGTGGGACTTAGAGTATTATAAGAAACTCTTT

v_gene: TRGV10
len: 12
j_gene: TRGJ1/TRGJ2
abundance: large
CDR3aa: CAAWDCYYKKLF
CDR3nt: TGTGCTGCGTGGGATTGTTATTATAAGAAACTCTTT

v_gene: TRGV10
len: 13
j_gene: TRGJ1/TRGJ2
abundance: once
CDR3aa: CAAWDYIIYKKLF
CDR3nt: TGTGCTGCGTGGGATTATATTATTTATAAGAAACTCTTT

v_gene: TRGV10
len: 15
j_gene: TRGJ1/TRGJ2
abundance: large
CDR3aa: CAAWDWSNFYYKKLF
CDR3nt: TGTGCTGCGTGGGATTGGTCGAATTTTTATTATAAGAAACTCTTT

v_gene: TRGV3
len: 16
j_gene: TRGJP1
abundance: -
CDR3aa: CADLGQAFTTGWFKIF
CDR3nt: TGTGCCGACCTGGGACAAGCATTCACCACTGGTTGGTTCAAGATATTT

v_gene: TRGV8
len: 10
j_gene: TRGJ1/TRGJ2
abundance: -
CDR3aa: CATWPQGKLF
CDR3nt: TGTGCCACCTGGCCCCAAGGGAAACTCTTT

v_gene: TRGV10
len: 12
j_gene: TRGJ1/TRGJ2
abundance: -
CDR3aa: CAALGLRGKKLF
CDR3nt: TGTGCTGCGTTGGGATTGAGGGGTAAGAAACTCTTT

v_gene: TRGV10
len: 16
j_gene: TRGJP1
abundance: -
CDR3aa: CAAWDLITLLLVFKIF
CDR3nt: TGTGCTGCGTGGGATCTAATCACCTTACTTTTGGTGTTCAAGATATTT

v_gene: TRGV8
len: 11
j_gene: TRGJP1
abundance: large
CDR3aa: CAIKSVRFKIF
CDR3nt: TGTGCCATCAAATCGGTTCGGTTCAAGATATTT

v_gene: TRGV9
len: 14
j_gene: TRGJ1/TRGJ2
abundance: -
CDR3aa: CALWEDSNYYKKLF
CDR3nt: TGTGCCTTGTGGGAGGATTCGAATTATTATAAGAAACTCTTT

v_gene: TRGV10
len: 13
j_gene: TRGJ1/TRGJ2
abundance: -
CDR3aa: CAAWGLYYYKKLF
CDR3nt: TGTGCTGCGTGGGGATTATATTATTATAAGAAACTCTTT

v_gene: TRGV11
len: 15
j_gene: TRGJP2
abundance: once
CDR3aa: CACWIELVVYGIKTF
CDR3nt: TGTGCCTGCTGGATTGAACTGGTAGTGTATGGAATCAAGACGTTT

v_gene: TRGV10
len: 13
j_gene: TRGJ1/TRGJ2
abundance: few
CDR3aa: CARVGLYYYKKLF
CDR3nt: TGTGCTCGCGTGGGATTATATTATTATAAGAAACTCTTT

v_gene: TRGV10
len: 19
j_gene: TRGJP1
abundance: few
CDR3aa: CAAWDYTLGFFATGWFKIF
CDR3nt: TGTGCTGCGTGGGATTATACCCTAGGTTTTTTTGCCACTGGTTGGTTCAAGATATTT

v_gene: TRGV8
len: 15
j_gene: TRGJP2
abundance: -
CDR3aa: CAPGIAQWSDWIKTF
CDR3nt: TGTGCACCTGGGATAGCTCAATGGAGTGATTGGATCAAGACGTTT

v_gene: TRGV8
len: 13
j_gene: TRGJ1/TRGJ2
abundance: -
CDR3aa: CAPGTSNYYKKLF
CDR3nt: TGTGCACCTGGGACGTCGAATTATTATAAGAAACTCTTT

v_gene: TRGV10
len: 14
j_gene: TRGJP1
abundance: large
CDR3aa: CAACQNTTGWFKIF
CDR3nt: TGTGCTGCGTGTCAAAATACCACTGGTTGGTTCAAGATATTT

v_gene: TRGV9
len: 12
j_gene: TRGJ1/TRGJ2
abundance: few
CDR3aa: CALWGKYYKKLF
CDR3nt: TGTGCCTTGTGGGGAAAGTATTATAAGAAACTCTTT

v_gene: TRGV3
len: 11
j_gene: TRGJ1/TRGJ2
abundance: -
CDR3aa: CATWDKPEKLF
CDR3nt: TGTGCCACCTGGGACAAGCCGGAGAAACTCTTT

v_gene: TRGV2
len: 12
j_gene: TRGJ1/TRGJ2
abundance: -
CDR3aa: CATWGRAGKKLF
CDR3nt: TGTGCCACCTGGGGACGGGCAGGTAAGAAACTCTTT

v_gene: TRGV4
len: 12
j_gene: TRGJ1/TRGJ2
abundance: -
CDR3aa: CATWDYINKKLF
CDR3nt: TGTGCCACCTGGGATTATATTAATAAGAAACTCTTT

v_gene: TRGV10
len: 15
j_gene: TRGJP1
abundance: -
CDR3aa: CAAWGYETTGWFKIF
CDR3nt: TGTGCTGCGTGGGGATACGAAACCACTGGTTGGTTCAAGATATTT

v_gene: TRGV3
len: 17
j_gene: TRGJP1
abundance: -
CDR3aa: CATWDRRLRGTGWFKIF
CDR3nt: TGTGCCACCTGGGACAGGCGTTTGAGGGGCACTGGTTGGTTCAAGATATTT

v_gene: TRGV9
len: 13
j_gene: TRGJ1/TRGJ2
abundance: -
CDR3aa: CACGRSAYYKKLF
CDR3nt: TGTGCCTGTGGGAGGTCCGCATATTATAAGAAACTCTTT

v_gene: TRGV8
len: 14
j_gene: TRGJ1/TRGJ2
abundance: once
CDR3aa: CAIGADGIYYKKLF
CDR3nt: TGTGCCATAGGGGCTGATGGGATTTATTATAAGAAACTCTTT

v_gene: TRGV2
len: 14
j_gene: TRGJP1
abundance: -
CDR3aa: CATGTDTTGWFKIF
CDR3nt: TGTGCCACTGGGACGGATACCACTGGTTGGTTCAAGATATTT

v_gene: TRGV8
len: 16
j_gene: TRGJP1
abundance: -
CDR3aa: CATWGDPNTTGWFKIF
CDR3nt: TGTGCCACCTGGGGGGACCCCAATACCACTGGTTGGTTCAAGATATTT

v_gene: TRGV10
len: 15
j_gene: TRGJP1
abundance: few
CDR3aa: CAACRALPTGWFKIF
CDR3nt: TGTGCTGCGTGCCGGGCCCTACCCACTGGTTGGTTCAAGATATTT

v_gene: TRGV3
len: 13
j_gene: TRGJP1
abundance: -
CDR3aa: CATWVDTGWFKIF
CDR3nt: TGTGCCACCTGGGTTGACACTGGTTGGTTCAAGATATTT

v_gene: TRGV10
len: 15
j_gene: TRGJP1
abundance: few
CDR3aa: CAAWDFIPTGWFKIF
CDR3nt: TGTGCTGCGTGGGATTTTATACCTACTGGTTGGTTCAAGATATTT

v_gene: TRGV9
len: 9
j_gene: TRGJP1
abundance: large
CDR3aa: CASGWFKIF
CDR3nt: TGTGCCTCTGGTTGGTTCAAGATATTT

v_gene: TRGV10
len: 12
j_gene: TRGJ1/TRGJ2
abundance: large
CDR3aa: CAAWVLYYKKLF
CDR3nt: TGTGCTGCGTGGGTACTTTATTATAAGAAACTCTTT

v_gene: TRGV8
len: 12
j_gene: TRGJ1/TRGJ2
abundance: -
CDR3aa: CATWSTFGKKLF
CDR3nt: TGTGCCACCTGGTCGACGTTTGGTAAGAAACTCTTT

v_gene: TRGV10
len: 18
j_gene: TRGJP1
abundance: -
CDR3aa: CAAWDSSWAHTTGWFKIF
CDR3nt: TGTGCTGCGTGGGACTCAAGTTGGGCCCATACCACTGGTTGGTTCAAGATATTT

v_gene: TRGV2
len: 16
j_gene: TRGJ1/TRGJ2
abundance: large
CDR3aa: CATWDDPGRDYYKKLF
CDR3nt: TGTGCCACCTGGGACGACCCGGGTAGGGATTATTATAAGAAACTCTTT